This is a list of T cell receptor beta chains from one sample in a study of blood T cell repertoires in COVID-19. TCRdb's table, derived via immunoSEQ multiplex PCR, lists solely in-frame clones and lacks some. The sample lists fewer than 150,000 clones, roughly four fifths seen once, with around 2.3% in the top ten. Source material: peripheral blood. The receptors come from a man aged 50 to 59 with acute or convalescent COVID-19. Both conserved end residues are part of each CDR3. D genes are given only for firm matches. Rows give clone size only sometimes, using once, few, many, or a class for an expanded clone.

v_gene,j_gene,d_gene,abundance,CDR3nt,CDR3aa
TRBV10-3,TRBJ1-1,.,.,TGTGCCGCCAAACAGAGTCTTAACACTGAAGCTTTCTTT,CAAKQSLNTEAFF
TRBV2,TRBJ2-7,.,.,TGTGCCAGCAGCATCGGGGGGACAGGCGTCTACGAGCAGTACTTC,CASSIGGTGVYEQYF
TRBV2,TRBJ2-3,.,.,TGTGCCAGCAGTGAGCAGGGCCCAAACACAGATACGCAGTATTTT,CASSEQGPNTDTQYF
TRBV28,TRBJ2-7,TRBD2,.,TGTGCCAGCAGAGACACTAGCGGTGCCTACGAGCAGTACTTC,CASRDTSGAYEQYF
TRBV14,TRBJ1-6,TRBD1,.,TGTGCCAGCAGCCAGCTGGGACAGGGGAGATCACCCCTCCACTTT,CASSQLGQGRSPLHF
TRBV6-5,TRBJ2-7,TRBD1,few,TGTGCCACCGGCTATTTCGGGACAGGGGGTGAGCAGTACTTC,CATGYFGTGGEQYF
TRBV6-1,TRBJ1-2,.,few,TGTGCCAGCAGTGGAGTGGCGGGAACCAGTATATGGTATGGCTACACCTTC,CASSGVAGTSIWYGYTF
TRBV5-1,TRBJ2-7,.,.,TGCGCCAGCAGCTCGGGGAGAGCCTTGTACGAGCAGTACTTC,CASSSGRALYEQYF
TRBV9,TRBJ1-6,TRBD1,.,TGTGCCAGCAGCGTCGGGACAGGGTCGGCTGGAGGGAATTCACCCCTCCACTTT,CASSVGTGSAGGNSPLHF
TRBV19,TRBJ2-5,TRBD2,.,TGTGCCAGTAATGGCGGGAGTCAGGGTCGAGAGACCCAGTACTTC,CASNGGSQGRETQYF